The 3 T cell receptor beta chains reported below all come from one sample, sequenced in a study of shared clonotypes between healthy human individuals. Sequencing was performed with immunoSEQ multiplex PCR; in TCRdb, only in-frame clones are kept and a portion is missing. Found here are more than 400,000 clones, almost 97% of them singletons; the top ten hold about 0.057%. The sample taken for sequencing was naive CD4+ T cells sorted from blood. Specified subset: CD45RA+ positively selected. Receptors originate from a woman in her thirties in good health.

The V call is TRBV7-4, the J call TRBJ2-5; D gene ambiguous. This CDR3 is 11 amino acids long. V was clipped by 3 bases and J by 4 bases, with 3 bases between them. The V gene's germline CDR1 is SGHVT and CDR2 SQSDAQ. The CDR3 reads CASSFGETQYF. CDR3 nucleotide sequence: TGTGCCAGCAGCTTTGGAGAGACCCAGTACTTC.

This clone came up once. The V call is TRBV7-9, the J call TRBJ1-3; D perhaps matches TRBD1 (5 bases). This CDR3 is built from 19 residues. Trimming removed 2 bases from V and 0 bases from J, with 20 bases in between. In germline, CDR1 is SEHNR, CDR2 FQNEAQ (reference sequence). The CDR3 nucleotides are TGTGCCAGCAGCTTATCGGTTAGGGTACGGGGCAGCTCTGGAAACACCATATATTTT. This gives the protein CASSLSVRVRGSSGNTIYF.

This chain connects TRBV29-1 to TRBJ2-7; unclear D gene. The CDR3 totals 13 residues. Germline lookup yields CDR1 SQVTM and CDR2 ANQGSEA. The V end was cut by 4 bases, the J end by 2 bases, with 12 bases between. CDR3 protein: CSVVRDQPYEQYF. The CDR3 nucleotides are TGCAGCGTTGTACGCGACCAACCCTACGAGCAGTACTTC.